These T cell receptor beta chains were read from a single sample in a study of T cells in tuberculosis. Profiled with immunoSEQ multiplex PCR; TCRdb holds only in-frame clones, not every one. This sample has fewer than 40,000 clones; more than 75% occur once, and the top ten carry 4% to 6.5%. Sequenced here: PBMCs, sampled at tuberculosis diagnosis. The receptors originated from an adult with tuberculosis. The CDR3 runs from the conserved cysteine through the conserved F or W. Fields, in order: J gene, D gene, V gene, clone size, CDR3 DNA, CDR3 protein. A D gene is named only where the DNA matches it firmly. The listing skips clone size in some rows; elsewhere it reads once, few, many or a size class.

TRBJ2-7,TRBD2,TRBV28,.,TGTGCCAGCAGCACCCAAGCGGGAGGGCCAGGGGAGCAGTACTTC,CASSTQAGGPGEQYF
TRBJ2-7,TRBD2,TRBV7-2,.,TGTGCCAGCACTCTCGGAGGACTAGCGGGAGCCAGCGAGCAGTACTTC,CASTLGGLAGASEQYF
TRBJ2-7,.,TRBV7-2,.,TGTGCCAGCAGCTTTACGAGGGACTACGAGCAGTACTTC,CASSFTRDYEQYF
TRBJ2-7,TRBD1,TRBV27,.,TGTGCCAGCTTCAAGACAGGGGCACCTGGGGAGCAGTACTTC,CASFKTGAPGEQYF
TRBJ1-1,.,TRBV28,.,TGTGCCAGCAGTTTATCCAGACATGAGGAAGCTTTCTTT,CASSLSRHEEAFF
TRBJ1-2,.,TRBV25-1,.,TGTGCCAGCAGTGAAAGGTGGGCGGGTGGCTACACCTTC,CASSERWAGGYTF
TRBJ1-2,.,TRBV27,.,TGTGCCAGCAGCACGGGGGGCCCATGGGGCTACACCTTC,CASSTGGPWGYTF
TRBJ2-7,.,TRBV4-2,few,TGTGCCAGCAGCCAAGAGGGCAGGGCCTACGAGCAGTACTTC,CASSQEGRAYEQYF
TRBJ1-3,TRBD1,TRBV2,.,TGTGCCAGCAGTCTCGTTGTGGGACAGGGGGCCCGAAGCTCTGGAAACACCATATATTTT,CASSLVVGQGARSSGNTIYF
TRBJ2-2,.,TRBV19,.,TGTGCCAGTAGTCCAGGGCGCTACACCGGGGAGCTGTTTTTT,CASSPGRYTGELFF
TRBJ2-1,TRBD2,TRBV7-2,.,TGTGCCAGCAGCCCATGGGGACTAGCGGGGGCTAGCTCCTACAATGAGCAGTTCTTC,CASSPWGLAGASSYNEQFF
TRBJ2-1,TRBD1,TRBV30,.,TGTGCCTACAACCGGGACAGCTCCTACAATGAGCAGTTCTTC,CAYNRDSSYNEQFF
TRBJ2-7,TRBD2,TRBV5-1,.,TGCGCCAGCAGCTTAACTAGCGGGGTCTACGAGCAGTACTTC,CASSLTSGVYEQYF
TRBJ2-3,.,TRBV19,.,TGTGCCAGTAGTGCCCCAGAAACAGATACGCAGTATTTT,CASSAPETDTQYF
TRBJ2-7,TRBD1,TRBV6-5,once,TGTGCCAGCAGCTCCCGCCGGGACAGGAACGAGCAGTACTTC,CASSSRRDRNEQYF
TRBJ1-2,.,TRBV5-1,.,TGCGCCAGCAGCTTGGAGGCAGGGATCTATGGCTACACCTTC,CASSLEAGIYGYTF
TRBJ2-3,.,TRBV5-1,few,TGCGCCAGCAGCTTTAGGGGCCTCACGAGCACAGATACGCAGTATTTT,CASSFRGLTSTDTQYF
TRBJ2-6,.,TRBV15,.,TGTGCCACCAGCAGAGAGAGTTCTGGGGCCAACGTCCTGACTTTC,CATSRESSGANVLTF
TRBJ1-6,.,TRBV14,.,TGTGCCAGCAGCCAGGACGGGGTCGGCAGGTCACCCCTCCACTTT,CASSQDGVGRSPLHF
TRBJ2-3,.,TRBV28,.,TGTGCCAGCAGTTTACTTGCAGATACGCAGTATTTT,CASSLLADTQYF
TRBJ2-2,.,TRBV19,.,TGTGCCAGTAGTATGGGGGGAAACACCGGGGAGCTGTTTTTT,CASSMGGNTGELFF
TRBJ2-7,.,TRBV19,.,TGTGCCAGTAGTATCGGGCTAGCGCGCGAGCAGTACTTC,CASSIGLAREQYF
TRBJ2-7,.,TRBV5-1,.,TGCGCCAGCAGCTTGGCCATCTACGAGCAGTACTTC,CASSLAIYEQYF
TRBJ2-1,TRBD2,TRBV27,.,TGTGCCAGCAGCTACTCCGGGACTAGCGACAATGAGCAGTTCTTC,CASSYSGTSDNEQFF
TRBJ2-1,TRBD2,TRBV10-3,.,TGTGCCATAGCGGGGCTCAACAATGAGCAGTTCTTC,CAIAGLNNEQFF
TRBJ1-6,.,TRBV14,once,TGTGCCAGCAGCCACGGACTACGTTCACCCCTCCACTTT,CASSHGLRSPLHF
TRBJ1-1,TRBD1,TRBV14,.,TGTGCCAGCAGCCCGACGACAGGGCTGGTCACTGAAGCTTTCTTT,CASSPTTGLVTEAFF
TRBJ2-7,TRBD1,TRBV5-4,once,TGTGCCAGCGGAGCACAGGGGGCTGTCTACGAGCAGTACTTC,CASGAQGAVYEQYF
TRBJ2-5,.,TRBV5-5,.,TGTGCCAGCACCCTTGCAGGGGAGCAGACCCAGTACTTC,CASTLAGEQTQYF
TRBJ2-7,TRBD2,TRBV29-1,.,TGCAGCGTTTCGGGACTAGCTTCCTACGAGCAGTACTTC,CSVSGLASYEQYF
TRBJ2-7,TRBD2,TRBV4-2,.,TGTGCCAGCAGCGGGGATCGGGCGGGAGCGGGCGAGCAGTACTTC,CASSGDRAGAGEQYF
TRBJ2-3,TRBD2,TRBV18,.,TGTGCCAGCTCACCAGGGGCTAGCGGGAGCGCAGATACGCAGTATTTT,CASSPGASGSADTQYF